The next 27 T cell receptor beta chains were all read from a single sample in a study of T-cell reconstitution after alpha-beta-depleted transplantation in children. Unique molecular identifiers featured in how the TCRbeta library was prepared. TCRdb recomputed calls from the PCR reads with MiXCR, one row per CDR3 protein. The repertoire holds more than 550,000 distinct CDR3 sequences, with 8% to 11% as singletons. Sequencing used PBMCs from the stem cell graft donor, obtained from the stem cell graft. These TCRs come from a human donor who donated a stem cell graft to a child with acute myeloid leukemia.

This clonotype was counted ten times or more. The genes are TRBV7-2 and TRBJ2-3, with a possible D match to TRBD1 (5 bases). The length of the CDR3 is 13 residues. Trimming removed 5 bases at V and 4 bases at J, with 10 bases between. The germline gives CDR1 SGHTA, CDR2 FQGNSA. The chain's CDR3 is CASSPGHSDTQYF. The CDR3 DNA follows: TGTGCCAGCAGCCCCGGACACTCAGATACGCAGTATTTT.

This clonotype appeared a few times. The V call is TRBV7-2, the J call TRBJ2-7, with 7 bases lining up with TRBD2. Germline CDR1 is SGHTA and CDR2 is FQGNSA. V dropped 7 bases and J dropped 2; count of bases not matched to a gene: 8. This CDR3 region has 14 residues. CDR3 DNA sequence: TGTGCCAGCACACCTTACGGACTAGCCTACGAGCAGTACTTC. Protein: CASTPYGLAYEQYF.

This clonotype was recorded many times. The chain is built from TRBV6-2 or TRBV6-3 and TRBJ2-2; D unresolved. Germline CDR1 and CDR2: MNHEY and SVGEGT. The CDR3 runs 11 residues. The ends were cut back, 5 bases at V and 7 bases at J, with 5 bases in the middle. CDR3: CASSEFGELFF. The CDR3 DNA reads TGTGCCAGCAGTGAGTTCGGGGAGCTGTTTTTT.

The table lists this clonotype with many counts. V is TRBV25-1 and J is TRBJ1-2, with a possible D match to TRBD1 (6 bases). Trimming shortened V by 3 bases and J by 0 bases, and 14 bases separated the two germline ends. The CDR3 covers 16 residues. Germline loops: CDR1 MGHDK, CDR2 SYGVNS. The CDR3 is CASSDRGARANYGYTF. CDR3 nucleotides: TGTGCCAGCAGTGATAGGGGGGCCCGAGCTAACTATGGCTACACCTTC.

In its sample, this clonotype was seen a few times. As DNA, the CDR3 is TGCGCCAGCAGCTTGGATCCTTTAACAAGCAACTATGGCTACACCTTC. Protein sequence: CASSLDPLTSNYGYTF. The V and J genes are TRBV5-1 and TRBJ1-2; D is unresolved. The CDR3 is made up of 16 amino acids. The V end lost 0 bases, the J end lost 2 bases, and 14 bases lay between the germline ends. The germline gives CDR1 SGHRS, CDR2 YFSETQ.

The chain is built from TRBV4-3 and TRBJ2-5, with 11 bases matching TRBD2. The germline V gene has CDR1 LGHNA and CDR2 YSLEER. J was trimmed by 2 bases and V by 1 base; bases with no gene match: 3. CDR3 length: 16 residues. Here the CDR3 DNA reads TGCGCCAGCAGCCAAGGAGTAGCGGGAGGGCAAGAGACCCAGTACTTC. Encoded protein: CASSQGVAGGQETQYF.

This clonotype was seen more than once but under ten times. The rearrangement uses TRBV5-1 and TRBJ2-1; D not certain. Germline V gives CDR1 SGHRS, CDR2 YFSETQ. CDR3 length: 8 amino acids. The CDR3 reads CAGWEQFF. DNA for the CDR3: TGCGCAGGGTGGGAGCAGTTCTTC.

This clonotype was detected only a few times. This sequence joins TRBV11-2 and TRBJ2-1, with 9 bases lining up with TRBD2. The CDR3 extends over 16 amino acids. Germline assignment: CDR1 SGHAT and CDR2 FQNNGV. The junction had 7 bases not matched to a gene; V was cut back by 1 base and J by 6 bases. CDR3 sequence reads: CASSLGRGSGSNEQFF. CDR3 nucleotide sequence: TGTGCCAGCAGCTTAGGGAGAGGTAGCGGGAGCAATGAGCAGTTCTTC. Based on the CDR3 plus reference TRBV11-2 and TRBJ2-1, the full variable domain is EAGVAQSPRYKIIEKRQSVAFWCNPISGHATLYWYQQILGQGPKLLIQFQNNGVVDDSQLPKDRFSAERLKGVDSTLKIQPAKLEDSAVYLCASSLGRGSGSNEQFFGPGTRLTVL.

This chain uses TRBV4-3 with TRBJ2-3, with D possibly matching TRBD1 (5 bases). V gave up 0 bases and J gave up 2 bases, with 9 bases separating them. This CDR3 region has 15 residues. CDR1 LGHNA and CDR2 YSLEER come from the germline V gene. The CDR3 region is CASSQDARDTDTQYF. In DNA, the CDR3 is TGCGCCAGCAGCCAAGATGCCAGGGACACAGATACGCAGTATTTT.

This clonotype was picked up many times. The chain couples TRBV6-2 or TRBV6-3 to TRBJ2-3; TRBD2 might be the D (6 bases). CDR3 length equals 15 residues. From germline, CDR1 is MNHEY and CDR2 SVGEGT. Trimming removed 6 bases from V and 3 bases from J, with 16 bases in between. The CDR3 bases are TGTGCCAGCAGGCCACTTCTAGCGACAACAGATACGCAGTATTTT. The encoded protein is CASRPLLATTDTQYF.

CDR3 sequence reads: CASSFGMTSQETQYF. In DNA, the CDR3 is TGTGCCAGCAGCTTCGGAATGACAAGCCAAGAGACCCAGTACTTC. This chain links TRBV11-2 with TRBJ2-5; D is unresolved. V was clipped by 3 bases and J by 1 base, with 12 bases between them. Germline assignment: CDR1 SGHAT and CDR2 FQNNGV. The CDR3 runs to 15 residues.

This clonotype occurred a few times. The CDR3 reads CASSAAGTGIYNEQFF. CDR3 in DNA: TGTGCCAGCAGTGCCGCCGGGACAGGGATCTACAATGAGCAGTTCTTC. The chain combines TRBV25-1 with TRBJ2-1, with TRBD1 identical over 9 bases. With 4 bases clipped from V and 3 bases from J, the junction kept 7 bases outside the gene matches. The CDR3 is made up of 16 amino acids. Looked up from germline, CDR1 is MGHDK and CDR2 is SYGVNS.

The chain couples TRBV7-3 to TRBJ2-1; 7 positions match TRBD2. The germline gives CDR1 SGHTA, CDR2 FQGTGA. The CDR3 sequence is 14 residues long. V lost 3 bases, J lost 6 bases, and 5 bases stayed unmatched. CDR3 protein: CASSFLPSGNEQFF. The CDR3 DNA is TGTGCCAGCAGCTTCTTGCCTAGCGGCAATGAGCAGTTCTTC.

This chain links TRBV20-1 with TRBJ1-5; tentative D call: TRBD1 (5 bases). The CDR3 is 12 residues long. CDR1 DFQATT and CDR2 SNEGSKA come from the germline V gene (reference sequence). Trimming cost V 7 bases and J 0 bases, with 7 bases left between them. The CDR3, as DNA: TGCAGTGGACAGTATAGCAATCAGCCCCAGCATTTT. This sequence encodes CSGQYSNQPQHF.

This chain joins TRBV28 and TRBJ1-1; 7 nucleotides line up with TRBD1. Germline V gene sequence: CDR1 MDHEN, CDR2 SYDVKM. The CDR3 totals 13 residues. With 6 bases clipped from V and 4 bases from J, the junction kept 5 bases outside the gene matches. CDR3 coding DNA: TGTGCCAGCAGATACAGGGGATTCACTGAAGCTTTCTTT. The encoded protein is CASRYRGFTEAFF.

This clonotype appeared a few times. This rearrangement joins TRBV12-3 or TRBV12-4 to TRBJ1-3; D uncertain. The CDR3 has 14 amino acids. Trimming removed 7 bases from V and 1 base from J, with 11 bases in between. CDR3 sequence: CASTEGGSGNTIYF. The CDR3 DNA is TGTGCCAGCACCGAGGGAGGTTCTGGAAACACCATATATTTT.

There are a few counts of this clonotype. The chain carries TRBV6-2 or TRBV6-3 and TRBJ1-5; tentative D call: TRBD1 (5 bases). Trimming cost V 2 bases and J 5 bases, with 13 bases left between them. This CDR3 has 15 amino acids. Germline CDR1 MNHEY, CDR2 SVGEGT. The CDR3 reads CASSYIGDGDQPQHF. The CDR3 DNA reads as TGTGCCAGCAGTTACATAGGGGACGGCGATCAGCCCCAGCATTTT.

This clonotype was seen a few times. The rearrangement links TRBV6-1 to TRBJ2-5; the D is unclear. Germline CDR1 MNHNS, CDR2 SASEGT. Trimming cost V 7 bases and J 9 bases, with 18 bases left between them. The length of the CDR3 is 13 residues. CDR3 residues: CASTEFSQSSQYF. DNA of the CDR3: TGTGCCAGCACCGAGTTCTCACAGTCTTCCCAGTACTTC.

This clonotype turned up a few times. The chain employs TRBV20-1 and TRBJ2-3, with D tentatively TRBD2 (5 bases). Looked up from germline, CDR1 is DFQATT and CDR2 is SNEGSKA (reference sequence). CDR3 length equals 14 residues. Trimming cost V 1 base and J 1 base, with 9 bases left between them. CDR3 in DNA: TGCAGTGCTAGAGGTATACTAGGCACAGATACGCAGTATTTT. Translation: CSARGILGTDTQYF.

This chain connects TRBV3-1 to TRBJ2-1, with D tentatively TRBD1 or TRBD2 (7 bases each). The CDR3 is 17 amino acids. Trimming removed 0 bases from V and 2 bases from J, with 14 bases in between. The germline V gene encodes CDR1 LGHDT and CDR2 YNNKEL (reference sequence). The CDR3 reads CASSQEGGGGTYNEQFF. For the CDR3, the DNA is TGTGCCAGCAGCCAAGAAGGGGGCGGGGGCACCTACAATGAGCAGTTCTTC.

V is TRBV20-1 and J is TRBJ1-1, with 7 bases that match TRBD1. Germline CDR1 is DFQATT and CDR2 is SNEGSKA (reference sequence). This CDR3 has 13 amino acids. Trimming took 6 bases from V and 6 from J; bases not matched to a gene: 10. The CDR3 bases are TGCAGTGCCCGAGACAGGGTAAGGGCTGAAGCTTTCTTT. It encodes CSARDRVRAEAFF.

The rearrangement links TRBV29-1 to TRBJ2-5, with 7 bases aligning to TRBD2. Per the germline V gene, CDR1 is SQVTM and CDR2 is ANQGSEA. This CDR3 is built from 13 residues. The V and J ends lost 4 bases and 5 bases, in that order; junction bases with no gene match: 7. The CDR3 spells CSVVGGPGETQYF. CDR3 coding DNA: TGCAGCGTTGTGGGAGGGCCGGGGGAGACCCAGTACTTC.

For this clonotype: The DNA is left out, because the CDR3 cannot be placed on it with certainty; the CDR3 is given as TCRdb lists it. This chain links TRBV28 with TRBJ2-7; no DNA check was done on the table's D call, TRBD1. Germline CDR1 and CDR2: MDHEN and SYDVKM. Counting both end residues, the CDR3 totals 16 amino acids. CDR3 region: CASSSSGGKVFYEQYF.

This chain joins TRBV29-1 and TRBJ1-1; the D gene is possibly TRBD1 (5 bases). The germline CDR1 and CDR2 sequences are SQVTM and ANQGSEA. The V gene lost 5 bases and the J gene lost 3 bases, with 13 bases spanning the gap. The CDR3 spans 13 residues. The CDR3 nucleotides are TGCAGCGTTCTGACAGCGACTGACACTGAAGCTTTCTTT. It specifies CSVLTATDTEAFF.

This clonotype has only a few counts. The chain's CDR3 is CASSRGLAGDTQYF. CDR3 sequence (DNA): TGTGCCAGCAGTCGGGGACTAGCGGGAGATACGCAGTATTTT. The chain uses TRBV12-3 or TRBV12-4 and TRBJ2-3; 12 nucleotides line up with TRBD2. Trimming removed 5 bases from V and 5 bases from J; junction bases left unmatched: 2. The CDR3 runs to 14 residues.

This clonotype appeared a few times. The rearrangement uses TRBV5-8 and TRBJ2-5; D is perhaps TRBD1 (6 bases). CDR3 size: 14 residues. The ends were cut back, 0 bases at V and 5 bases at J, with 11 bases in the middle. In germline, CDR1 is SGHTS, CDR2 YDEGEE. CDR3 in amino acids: CASSLEGTRETQYF. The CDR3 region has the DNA TGTGCCAGCAGCTTGGAAGGGACACGGGAGACCCAGTACTTC.

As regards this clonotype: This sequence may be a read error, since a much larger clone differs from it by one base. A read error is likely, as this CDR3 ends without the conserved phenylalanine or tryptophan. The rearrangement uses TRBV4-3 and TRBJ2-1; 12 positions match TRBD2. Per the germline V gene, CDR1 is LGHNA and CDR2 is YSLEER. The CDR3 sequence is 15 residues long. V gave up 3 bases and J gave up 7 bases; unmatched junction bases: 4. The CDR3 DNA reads TGCGCCAGCAGCCAGGAGACTAGCGGGAGAAATGAGCAGTTCTAC. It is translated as CASSQETSGRNEQFY.